This record covers a single TCR beta chain. This sample is part of a study of blood T cell repertoires in COVID-19. Study-level background: The United States, Italy and Spain supplied acute and convalescent COVID-19 samples. The cDNA or gDNA used as material had been derived from T cells, B-cell-depleted T cells, or PBMCs.

Original analysis: Reference gene primer amplification gave nucleated cell count estimates. Method: immunoSEQ multiplex PCR; TCRdb's copy keeps in-frame clones and lacks some. The D gene and trimming were derived from the DNA, and the V and J assignments and clone size from that table. The table shows around 190,000 clones, with around 80% occurring only once. CDR1 is SGDLS, CDR2 YYNGEE, per germline. The CDR3 contains 16 residues. Trimming stripped 0 bases from V and 2 bases from J, with 12 bases between. This receptor was identified in a human donor in a cohort sampled during active COVID-19. The sample comprised peripheral blood. V is TRBV9 and J is TRBJ1-3, with D possibly matching TRBD1 (5 bases). CDR3 bases: TGTGCCAGCAGCGTAGGGGGCGGTACGACTGGAAACACCATATATTTT. It translates to CASSVGGGTTGNTIYF.